The sequence of this T cell receptor beta chain was determined in a study of T cell responses to AZD1222 COVID-19 vaccine. Germline values: CDR1 SGHNT, CDR2 YYREEE (reference sequence). J gave up 9 bases and V 3 bases, and 13 bases lay outside the gene matches. CDR3 length: 17 amino acids. Clones were sequenced by immunoSEQ multiplex PCR, and TCRdb holds only the in-frame ones, with some missing. The table has some 86,000 clones, 60% to 80% seen once. V gene TRBV5-4 combines with J gene TRBJ1-6; 9 bases line up with TRBD1. The source is an adult in good health. Sequencing was performed on peripheral blood, taken on day 0 of AZD1222 vaccination. This CDR3 reads CASSSSQGAILGSPLHF. CDR3 coding DNA: TGTGCCAGCAGCTCATCACAGGGGGCGATCCTTGGTTCACCCCTCCACTTT.